This TCR beta chain was retrieved from a study of cytomegalovirus exposure and HLA in healthy donors. Study results and caveats: TCR beta chains associated with HLA were, in a later analysis, more clonally expanded than equally common others. TCR beta sequences numbering roughly 18,000 were associated with HLA alleles at 0.05 false discovery rate in a later analysis.

The germline gives CDR1 SEHNR, CDR2 FQNEAQ (reference sequence). This CDR3 has 14 residues. The V and J ends lost 2 bases and 5 bases respectively, with 12 bases between them. About this clone itself: Its cognate antigen is unknown.

With 60 Vbeta and 13 Jbeta primers, the PCR was carried out. Profiling relied on immunoSEQ multiplex PCR, and the TCRdb table lists in-frame clones only, not all of them. Of roughly 170,000 clones listed, 65% to 90% are singletons. This chain uses TRBV7-9 with TRBJ1-1; D gene ambiguous. The specimen sequenced was PBMCs. The source of this sequence is a girl aged 2 to 10 in good health and CMV-seropositive. The CDR3 DNA reads TGTGCCAGCAGCTTATCGTTATCAGAAACTGAAGCTTTCTTT. Translated: CASSLSLSETEAFF.